This paragraph reports one TCR beta chain. Its antigen remains unidentified. The sort gate was single viable CD3+CD4+CD8-CD45RO+ cells for memory CD4+ T cells. The data stem from a study of memory CD4+ T cells and cytomegalovirus serostatus. Findings of the study overall: Each of approximately 73 CMV-associated TCRbeta sequences occurred in one to five individuals.

The assay was immunoSEQ multiplex PCR, and TCRdb's table has in-frame clones only and misses some. This sample has 45,000 to 60,000 clones, with around four fifths found just once. J was trimmed by 3 bases and V by 3 bases; bases with no gene match: 5. CDR1 SGHVS and CDR2 FQNEAQ come from the germline V gene. The CDR3 runs 15 residues. This chain connects TRBV7-8 to TRBJ1-2; 9 bases fit TRBD1. The clonotype comes from an adult in good health and CMV-seropositive. Source material: memory CD4+ T cells from blood. The CDR3 spells CASSFGTGSDYGYTF. The CDR3 coding sequence is TGTGCCAGCAGCTTCGGGACAGGGAGTGACTATGGCTACACCTTC.